The 32 T cell receptor beta chains in this list originate from one sample, sequenced in a study of T cell responses to AZD1222 COVID-19 vaccine. Here immunoSEQ multiplex PCR was the method, and the copy in TCRdb shows in-frame clones only, minus some. The data contain 100,000 to 150,000 clones, around 90% of them singletons. This material consisted of peripheral blood, taken on day 0 of AZD1222 vaccination. The receptors here all came from an adult in good health.

The chain joins TRBV29-1 to TRBJ2-7, with D possibly being TRBD2 (5 bases). Per germline, CDR1 SQVTM and CDR2 ANQGSEA. Trimming left V 5 bases short and J 0 bases short, with 14 bases between. The CDR3 runs 14 residues. For the CDR3, the DNA is TGCAGCGTTAGAGCGGTCCTAAGCTCCTACGAGCAGTACTTC. Translating gives CSVRAVLSSYEQYF.

The chain combines TRBV13 with TRBJ1-1; D is unclear. This CDR3 has 12 amino acids. V dropped 0 bases and J dropped 7 bases, with 6 bases sitting between them. Germline lookup yields CDR1 PRHDT and CDR2 FYEKMQ (reference sequence). The CDR3 DNA follows: TGTGCCAGCAGCTTAGGGGAGGGTGAAGCTTTCTTT. Protein sequence: CASSLGEGEAFF.

This clone was seen only once. For the CDR3, the DNA is TGTGCCAGCAGCCTTGGGGTAAACCGGGACAGGGTTTTCTATGGCTACACCTTC. Its protein product is CASSLGVNRDRVFYGYTF. This rearrangement joins TRBV14 to TRBJ1-2, with 9 positions matching TRBD1. After removal of 4 bases from V and 4 bases from J, the junction contained 16 bases not matched to a gene. The V gene's germline CDR1 is SGHDN and CDR2 FVKESK. The CDR3 is made up of 18 amino acids.

The genes are TRBV6-2 or TRBV6-3 and TRBJ1-6; D might be TRBD1 (5 bases). Germline loops: CDR1 MNHEY, CDR2 SVGEGT. The CDR3 covers 16 residues. Trimming removed 0 bases from V and 7 bases from J, with 13 bases in between. Written as DNA, the CDR3 is TGTGCCAGCAGTTACTCTCGGGACGAGCGGAATTCACCCCTCCACTTT. Translated, it gives CASSYSRDERNSPLHF.

The chain joins TRBV5-5 to TRBJ1-3, with D unresolved. From germline, CDR1 is SGHKS and CDR2 YYEKEE (reference sequence). The CDR3 is 12 amino acids. The germline V and J ends were trimmed by 7 bases and 1 base, with 6 bases remaining between them. The CDR3 sequence is CASRRSGNTIYF. CDR3 DNA: TGTGCCAGCCGTAGATCTGGAAACACCATATATTTT.

This sequence joins TRBV27 and TRBJ1-2; tentatively, D is TRBD1 (6 bases). V lost 8 bases and J 4 bases, leaving 11 bases between the germline ends. This CDR3 is 12 amino acids long. Germline CDR1 reads MNHEY; CDR2 reads SMNVEV (reference sequence). The chain's CDR3 is CASADSSYGYTF. The CDR3 nucleotides read TGTGCCAGCGCGGACAGCTCCTATGGCTACACCTTC.

This sequence joins TRBV7-2 and TRBJ1-2; the D is unclear. V was cut by 0 bases and J by 2 bases, with 13 bases left in between. The CDR3 is 16 amino acids. Germline V lookup: CDR1 SGHTA, CDR2 FQGNSA. The CDR3 sequence: CASSLAWALGNYGYTF. For the CDR3, the DNA is TGTGCCAGCAGCTTAGCCTGGGCCCTGGGAAACTATGGCTACACCTTC.

The chain carries TRBV10-3 and TRBJ2-7; D is uncertain. Germline V CDR1 and CDR2: ENHRY, SYGVKD. The length of the CDR3 is 14 residues. V lost 1 base to trimming and J lost 4 bases, with 11 bases between them. The CDR3 is CAISELGREYEQYF. For the CDR3, the DNA is TGTGCCATCAGTGAGTTAGGCAGAGAATACGAGCAGTACTTC.

The V gene is TRBV4-2, the J gene TRBJ2-1, with 7 nucleotides matching TRBD1. With V trimmed by 3 bases and J by 10 bases, 3 bases remained unmatched. The CDR3 consists of 12 residues. In germline, CDR1 is LGHNA, CDR2 YNFKEQ. The CDR3 reads CASSQGTDEQFF. CDR3 in DNA: TGTGCCAGCAGCCAGGGGACAGACGAGCAGTTCTTC.

V gene TRBV7-2 combines with J gene TRBJ1-2; 7 bases are shared with TRBD1. The CDR3 length is 13 residues. With 6 bases clipped from V and 6 bases from J, the junction kept 7 bases outside the gene matches. Germline CDR1 and CDR2: SGHTA and FQGNSA. The CDR3 loop reads CASSLTGWDGYTF. The CDR3, as DNA: TGTGCCAGCAGTTTGACAGGGTGGGATGGCTACACCTTC.

This rearrangement joins TRBV4-1 to TRBJ1-5; D may be TRBD1 (5 bases). This CDR3 comprises 15 residues. Germline CDR1 and CDR2: MGHRA and YSYEKL. With 0 bases removed from V and 7 bases from J, the gap between germline ends came to 13 bases. CDR3 in amino acids: CASSQDGAGRQPQHF. DNA for the CDR3: TGCGCCAGCAGCCAAGATGGGGCGGGCCGCCAGCCCCAGCATTTT.

V and J are TRBV9 and TRBJ1-6; the D is unclear. CDR3 length: 16 residues. Trimming took off 0 bases at V and 10 bases at J, with 17 bases between the two ends. CDR1 SGDLS and CDR2 YYNGEE come from the germline V gene. The CDR3 DNA sequence: TGTGCCAGCAGCGTAGTGCGGAAGGTTGTGCAGTCACCCCTCCACTTT. Amino acids: CASSVVRKVVQSPLHF.

This clone was seen once. This sequence joins TRBV5-1 and TRBJ2-3, with D possibly TRBD1 on 5 matching bases. Germline V lookup: CDR1 SGHRS, CDR2 YFSETQ. V shed 0 bases and J shed 3 bases, with 11 bases lying between them. The CDR3 has 15 residues. The CDR3 sequence is CASSLAWGSTDTQYF. The CDR3 region has the DNA TGCGCCAGCAGCTTGGCATGGGGCTCGACAGATACGCAGTATTTT.

The rearrangement joins TRBV5-4 to TRBJ2-3; tentatively, D is TRBD1 (6 bases). The CDR3 runs to 13 residues. Per the germline V gene, CDR1 is SGHNT and CDR2 is YYREEE (reference sequence). The ends were cut back, 4 bases at V and 7 bases at J, with 13 bases in the middle. This chain's CDR3 is CASSRDTPYTQYF. In nucleotides, the CDR3 is TGTGCCAGCAGCCGGGACACCCCCTATACGCAGTATTTT.

The V gene is TRBV9, the J gene TRBJ1-4; TRBD1 aligns across 10 bases. Germline values: CDR1 SGDLS, CDR2 YYNGEE. The CDR3 loop spans 16 amino acids. V gave up 4 bases and J gave up 8 bases; unmatched junction bases: 11. The CDR3 sequence: CASSPPPGTGEEKLFF. The CDR3 DNA reads TGTGCCAGCAGCCCTCCCCCCGGGACAGGGGAAGAAAAACTGTTTTTT.

The chain links TRBV5-8 to TRBJ2-4; D ambiguous. CDR3 size: 14 residues. Deletions cut 0 bases from V and 0 bases from J, with 4 bases between. CDR1 and CDR2 (germline): SGHTS, YDEGEE. CDR3 sequence reads: CASSLGTAKNIQYF. The CDR3 coding sequence is TGTGCCAGCAGCTTGGGGACAGCCAAAAACATTCAGTACTTC. Full variable domain (outside the CDR3, taken from reference TRBV5-8 and TRBJ2-4): EAGVTQSPTHLIKTRGQQATLRCSPISGHTSVYWYQQALGLGLQFLLWYDEGEERNRGNFPPRFSGRQFPNYSSELNVNALELEDSALYLCASSLGTAKNIQYFGAGTRLSVL.

J is TRBJ2-3 and V is TRBV18, with TRBD2 as a possible D gene (6 bases). The germline CDR1 and CDR2 sequences are KGHSH and LQKENI. The CDR3 extends over 13 amino acids. V shed 6 bases and J shed 6 bases, with 13 bases lying between them. CDR3 DNA: TGTGCCAGCTCGCGCCCTGGGGGGGATACGCAGTATTTT. Protein product: CASSRPGGDTQYF.

This clone occurred once. V is TRBV5-6 and J is TRBJ2-6; D is possibly TRBD1 (5 bases). Germline lookup yields CDR1 SGHDT and CDR2 YYEEEE. V was trimmed by 4 bases and J by 3 bases, leaving 20 bases between them. The CDR3 is made up of 18 amino acids. The CDR3 reads CASSPPHWGGFGANVLTF. CDR3 nucleotide sequence: TGTGCCAGCAGCCCCCCCCATTGGGGCGGTTTTGGGGCCAACGTCCTGACTTTC.

The chain couples TRBV27 to TRBJ2-7; 9 nucleotides align to TRBD1. This CDR3 region has 16 residues. With V trimmed by 6 bases and J by 0 bases, 9 bases remained unmatched. Germline V gene lookup returns CDR1 MNHEY and CDR2 SMNVEV (reference sequence). The CDR3 nucleotides read TGTGCCAGCAGGGATGAGAGGACAGGGGACTCCTACGAGCAGTACTTC. This encodes CASRDERTGDSYEQYF.

The DNA for the CDR3 is TGTGCCAGCACCCCATCAACCACAGATACGCAGTATTTT. Protein: CASTPSTTDTQYF. The chain joins TRBV7-9 to TRBJ2-3; D unclear. Trimming took 7 bases from V and 2 from J, leaving 10 bases between them. Germline V lookup: CDR1 SEHNR, CDR2 FQNEAQ (reference sequence). The length of the CDR3 is 13 residues.

DNA for the CDR3: TGTGCCAGCAGTCCCAACGGGGCAGGACCAAATGAAAAACTGTTTTTT. Translated: CASSPNGAGPNEKLFF. This chain connects TRBV27 to TRBJ1-4; TRBD1 might be the D (5 bases). The CDR3 sequence is 16 residues long. CDR1 is MNHEY and CDR2 is SMNVEV in the germline V gene (reference sequence). The V and J ends lost 5 bases and 5 bases respectively, with 18 bases between them.

The chain uses TRBV6-5 and TRBJ1-1; TRBD1 matches at 8 bases. Germline trimming cut 8 bases from V and 1 base from J; bases unmatched to any gene: 6. The CDR3 extends over 14 amino acids. The germline V gene has CDR1 MNHEY and CDR2 SVGAGI. In nucleotides, the CDR3 is TGTGCCAGCCTGGACAGGGCGAGGAACACTGAAGCTTTCTTT. It codes for CASLDRARNTEAFF.

This rearrangement joins TRBV7-3 to TRBJ1-6; no clear D. V was cut by 2 bases and J by 2 bases, with 7 bases left in between. The CDR3 length is 15 residues. Germline CDR1 is SGHTA and CDR2 is FQGTGA. The CDR3 protein is CASSLGGPYNSPLHF. The CDR3 DNA follows: TGTGCCAGCAGCTTAGGAGGGCCCTATAATTCACCCCTCCACTTT.

V gene TRBV19 combines with J gene TRBJ2-1; 8 bases map to TRBD1. Losses at the gene ends were 3 bases for V and 10 bases for J; bases not matched to a gene: 14. In germline, CDR1 is LNHDA, CDR2 SQIVND (reference sequence). This CDR3 comprises 16 residues. The CDR3 loop is CASSIFGRGRMEEQFF. CDR3 sequence (DNA): TGTGCCAGTAGTATCTTTGGCAGGGGGCGTATGGAGGAGCAGTTCTTC.

The chain couples TRBV28 to TRBJ2-7; D call uncertain. The CDR3 extends over 11 amino acids. CDR1 MDHEN and CDR2 SYDVKM come from the germline V gene. Deletions cut 6 bases from V and 5 bases from J, with 8 bases between. The CDR3 coding sequence is TGTGCCAGCAGCCCCCATAACGAGCAGTACTTC. This codes for CASSPHNEQYF.

The rearrangement links TRBV27 to TRBJ2-5; tentatively, D is TRBD2 (6 bases). With 5 bases removed from V and 5 bases from J, the gap between germline ends came to 15 bases. The CDR3 loop spans 14 amino acids. CDR1 is MNHEY, CDR2 SMNVEV, per germline (reference sequence). The CDR3 region has the DNA TGTGCCAGCAGTGTAGGGACTCTCGGGGAGACCCAGTACTTC. Translating it yields CASSVGTLGETQYF.

The chain employs TRBV7-2 and TRBJ1-6; TRBD1 matches at 8 bases. CDR3 length: 15 amino acids. Trimming cost V 5 bases and J 11 bases; bases outside gene matches: 11. The germline gives CDR1 SGHTA, CDR2 FQGNSA. As DNA, the CDR3 is TGTGCCAGCAGCCCCAGACAGGGGTATTCTACACCCCTCCACTTT. It specifies CASSPRQGYSTPLHF.

The CDR3 region is CASSLTGGASEQFF. CDR3 sequence (DNA): TGTGCCAGCAGCTTAACAGGGGGGGCTAGTGAGCAGTTCTTC. This rearrangement joins TRBV11-3 to TRBJ2-1, with D tentatively TRBD1 (8 bases). Germline V gene data show CDR1 as SGHNT and CDR2 as YENEEA. The CDR3 loop spans 14 amino acids. The ends were cut back, 2 bases at V and 9 bases at J, with 14 bases in the middle.

The gene calls are TRBV14 and TRBJ2-1, with unresolved D. Germline V gives CDR1 SGHDN, CDR2 FVKESK. The CDR3 runs to 12 residues. V lost 1 base and J 4 bases, leaving 2 bases between the germline ends. The chain's CDR3 is CASSQGYNEQFF. CDR3 nucleotide sequence: TGTGCCAGCAGCCAAGGGTACAATGAGCAGTTCTTC.

This chain connects TRBV5-6 to TRBJ1-2; D perhaps matches TRBD1 (6 bases). Trimming stripped 2 bases from V and 4 bases from J, with 12 bases between. CDR1 and CDR2 (germline): SGHDT, YYEEEE. This CDR3 is built from 14 residues. The CDR3: CASSFEQGIYGYTF. The CDR3 bases are TGTGCCAGCAGCTTTGAACAGGGTATCTATGGCTACACCTTC.

The rearrangement links TRBV30 to TRBJ1-1, with a possible D match to TRBD1 (5 bases). With 1 base removed from V and 6 bases from J, the gap between germline ends came to 15 bases. CDR1 is GTSNPN, CDR2 SVGIG, per germline (reference sequence). This CDR3 has 14 residues. The CDR3 DNA reads as TGTGCCTGGAGTGCCGGGACGTGGGGGGCTGAAGCTTTCTTT. This sequence encodes CAWSAGTWGAEAFF. Combining the CDR3 with reference TRBV30 and TRBJ1-1 gives the whole variable domain SQTIHQWPATLVQPVGSPLSLECTVEGTSNPNLYWYRQAAGRGLQLLFYSVGIGQISSEVPQNLSASRPQDRQFILSSKKLLLSDSGFYLCAWSAGTWGAEAFFGQGTRLTVV.

The chain links TRBV5-1 to TRBJ2-3; the match to TRBD2 covers 10 bases. The CDR3 spans 16 residues. V dropped 2 bases and J dropped 1; count of bases not matched to a gene: 4. CDR1 and CDR2 (germline): SGHRS, YFSETQ. The CDR3 DNA reads TGCGCCAGCAGCTTATCTGGGACTAGCGGCACAGATACGCAGTATTTT. This translates into CASSLSGTSGTDTQYF.